This T cell receptor beta chain was obtained from a study of T-cell reconstitution after alpha-beta-depleted transplantation in children. A remark on this clonotype: The antigen is unknown.

For TCRbeta, the library was prepared with unique molecular identifiers. One entry per CDR3 protein, called by TCRdb with MiXCR from the PCR reads. The data hold 300,000 to 400,000 distinct CDR3 sequences, with about a sixth observed a single time. Whole-study results and caveats: High day-60 TCRbeta diversity in some patients came from surviving recipient T cells and thymic progenitors. Several hundred expanded graft clones reportedly gave rise to the alpha-beta T cells present about two months after transplant. T-cell counts and diversity at one year following transplant were attributed mainly to newly produced T cells.

Sequenced material: PBMCs, mostly from graft donor cells, taken 360 days after TCRalphabeta/CD19-depleted stem cell transplant. The receptor was isolated from a male patient aged 2-15 years who had a stem cell transplant for acute lymphoblastic leukemia, so the T cells may come from the graft donor.

CDR3 nucleotides: TGTGCCAGCAGTCTACTCTCCAGTGAAGCTTTCTTT. It codes for CASSLLSSEAFF. This sequence joins TRBV28 and TRBJ1-1; D gene uncertain. Germline CDR1 and CDR2: MDHEN and SYDVKM. This CDR3 contains 12 residues. V was trimmed by 5 bases and J by 7 bases, leaving 11 bases between them.